This T cell receptor (beta chain) was captured by sequencing in a study of CD8 T cells in ankylosing spondylitis. The study, taken as a whole, reports: Ankylosing spondylitis blood seemed to carry a telltale TCR beta motif made of seven or eight highly homologous variants. Disease-associated clones were CD8+ and fairly uncommon in peripheral blood. In reactive arthritis synovial fluid and blood, some motif variants had been reported before. From matched ankylosing spondylitis synovial fluid, disease-linked clones were reportedly recovered at significantly enriched levels.

The junction had 7 bases not matched to a gene; V was cut back by 1 base and J by 10 bases. The CDR3 is 13 residues long. Germline V gene sequence: CDR1 DFQATT, CDR2 SNEGSKA (reference sequence). By quantitative 5'-RACE with molecular barcodes, the TCR beta libraries were made. Each CDR3 protein is one row after TCRdb ran MiXCR on the 5' RACE reads. The sample has around 890,000 distinct CDR3 sequences; 12% are singletons. This clonotype was detected ten times or more. The antigen remains unidentified. Sequenced sample: blood, either unsorted or a sorted T cell fraction (not recorded which). The V call is TRBV20-1, the J call TRBJ2-1; 7 nucleotides line up with TRBD2. This TCR came from a male donor with ankylosing spondylitis. CDR3 region: CSARGGRGDEQFF. As DNA, the CDR3 is TGCAGTGCTAGAGGCGGGAGAGGTGACGAGCAGTTCTTC.